These 6 T cell receptor beta chains came from one sample sequenced in a study of Graves' ophthalmopathy and Graves' hyperthyroidism. Amplification targeted the TCR beta CDR3 regions, with RNA transcripts as the source material. HTBI primers were used in a first-round RT-PCR, which preceded a second-round multiplex PCR. MiXCR, applied by TCRdb to the multiplex PCR reads, yields one record per CDR3 protein. The sample lists under 800,000 distinct CDR3 sequences, 20% to 25% occurring once. Sequencing was done on a sample of peripheral blood. The receptor set was obtained from a young woman with stable Graves' hyperthyroidism. Some clones in this sample may be carry-over from other donors' samples.

The chain employs TRBV15 and TRBJ2-6, with 8 bases aligning to TRBD1. Germline CDR1 is LNHNV and CDR2 is YYDKDF (reference sequence). The CDR3 has 16 residues. J was trimmed by 2 bases and V by 5 bases; bases with no gene match: 5. The CDR3: CATSPGQVAGANVLTF. The CDR3 DNA is TGTGCCACCAGCCCGGGACAGGTCGCTGGGGCCAACGTCCTGACTTTC.

This clonotype was found a few times. The V call is TRBV7-3, the J call TRBJ2-5; 11 nucleotides match TRBD1. Per germline, CDR1 SGHTA and CDR2 FQGTGA. After removal of 6 bases from V and 5 bases from J, the junction contained 8 bases not matched to a gene. CDR3 length: 15 residues. The CDR3 region has the DNA TGTGCCAGCAGTCACGGACAGGGGGCATGGGAGACCCAGTACTTC. Amino acid sequence: CASSHGQGAWETQYF. Supplemented by reference TRBV7-3 and TRBJ2-5, the full variable domain reads GAGVSQTPSNKVTEKGKYVELRCDPISGHTALYWYRQSLGQGPEFLIYFQGTGAADDSGLPNDRFFAVRPEGSVSTLKIQRTERGDSAVYLCASSHGQGAWETQYFGPGTRLLVL.

CDR3 protein: CASSRQGWSYGYTF. In DNA, the CDR3 is TGTGCCAGCAGTCGACAGGGCTGGAGCTATGGCTACACCTTC. The V gene is TRBV12-3 or TRBV12-4, the J gene TRBJ1-2; TRBD1 matches 7 bases. There are 14 residues in the CDR3. J lost 4 bases, V lost 5 bases, and 7 bases had no gene match.

This clonotype has at least ten counts. The J gene is TRBJ2-7, the V gene TRBV6-1; TRBD2 matches 9 bases. The CDR3 is made up of 14 amino acids. Germline-derived CDR1 and CDR2 are MNHNS and SASEGT. J was trimmed by 4 bases and V by 5 bases; bases with no gene match: 6. The CDR3 DNA sequence: TGTGCCAGCAGTCATAGCGGGAGTAAGTACGAGCAGTACTTC. It encodes CASSHSGSKYEQYF.

Many counts were recorded for this clonotype. The chain couples TRBV11-2 to TRBJ2-4, with a weak D call TRBD2 (6 bases). The CDR3 sequence is 17 residues long. Deletions cut 5 bases from V and 8 bases from J, with 25 bases between. Germline V gene lookup returns CDR1 SGHAT and CDR2 FQNNGV. CDR3 protein: CASSPVFTGTEGYIQYF. CDR3 DNA sequence: TGTGCCAGCAGCCCCGTTTTTACCGGGACTGAGGGGTACATTCAGTACTTC.

With regard to this clonotype: The germline gene is not matched at one end of the junction; a read error may be the cause. The chain employs TRBV24-1 and TRBJ2-4; unclear D gene. The CDR3 is made up of 15 amino acids. CDR1 KGHDR and CDR2 SFDVKD come from the germline V gene. CDR3 DNA sequence: TGTGCCACCAGTAAGGTTTCCGATGGCAAAAACATTAAGTACTTC. Translation: CATSKVSDGKNIKYF.